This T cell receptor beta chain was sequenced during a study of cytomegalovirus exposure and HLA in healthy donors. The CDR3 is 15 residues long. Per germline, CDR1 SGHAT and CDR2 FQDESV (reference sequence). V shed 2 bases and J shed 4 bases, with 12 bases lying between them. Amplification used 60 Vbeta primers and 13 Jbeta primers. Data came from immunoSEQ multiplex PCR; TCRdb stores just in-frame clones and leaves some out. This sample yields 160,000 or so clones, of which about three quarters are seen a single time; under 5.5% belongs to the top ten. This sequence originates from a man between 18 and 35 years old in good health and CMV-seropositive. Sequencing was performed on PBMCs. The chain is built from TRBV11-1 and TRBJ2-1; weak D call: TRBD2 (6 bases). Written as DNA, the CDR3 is TGTGCCAGCAGCTTACGGGACTGGGAATACAATGAGCAGTTCTTC. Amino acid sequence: CASSLRDWEYNEQFF.